This T cell receptor (beta chain) originates from a study of T-cell memory formation after mild COVID-19. This clonotype has only a few counts. This CDR3 region has 15 residues. The germline gives CDR1 MRHNA, CDR2 SNTAGT. Trimming stripped 3 bases from V and 3 bases from J, with 13 bases between. TCRdb reprocessed the 5' RACE reads with MiXCR, giving one entry per CDR3 protein. The sample lists about 560,000 distinct CDR3 sequences; about 22% were seen once. The sequencing sample was made of PBMCs or a T cell subset sorted from them (not recorded which). The receptor comes from an adult woman who had mild COVID-19 (a few samples of this study predate the infection). Cell type and time point are not known. The genes are TRBV6-4 and TRBJ2-3, with a tentative D call TRBD2 (5 bases). This chain's CDR3 is CASSEESGATDTQYF. Written as DNA, the CDR3 is TGTGCCAGCAGTGAAGAGAGCGGAGCGACAGATACGCAGTATTTT.